This T cell receptor (beta chain) originates from a study of CD8 T cells in ankylosing spondylitis. This clonotype appeared a few times. Its specificity is not known. V dropped 3 bases and J dropped 3; count of bases not matched to a gene: 4. This CDR3 comprises 16 residues. Germline V gene lookup returns CDR1 MNHNS and CDR2 SASEGT. Study outcomes and limitations: Disease-linked clones reportedly concentrated significantly in matched ankylosing spondylitis synovial fluid. Ankylosing spondylitis blood appeared to be characterized by a TCR beta motif of roughly eight highly homologous variants.

The authors made TCR beta libraries by quantitative 5'-RACE with molecular barcodes. MiXCR was run by TCRdb on the 5' RACE reads, yielding one entry per CDR3 protein. The sample includes 700,000 or so distinct CDR3 sequences, roughly 19% of them seen just once. This clonotype was sampled from a male donor with ankylosing spondylitis. The sequenced material came from blood, either unsorted or a sorted T cell fraction (not recorded which). The V and J genes are TRBV6-1 and TRBJ2-2, with 10 bases fitting TRBD1. The CDR3 spells CASSDATGGYTGELFF. The CDR3 nucleotides are TGTGCCAGCAGTGACGCGACAGGGGGCTACACCGGGGAGCTGTTTTTT.